The TCR beta chain under discussion was sequenced for a study of patients and donors after allogeneic stem cell transplantation. TCRdb called the RT-PCR reads again in MiXCR, with one record for every CDR3 protein. This table has about 960,000 distinct CDR3 sequences, roughly 18% appearing once. CDR1 is MNHNS, CDR2 SASEGT, per germline. V lost 4 bases and J lost 7; bases outside the gene matches: 8. This CDR3 has 15 residues. This clonotype was observed a handful of times. The sample was blood, either unsorted or a sorted T cell fraction (not recorded which). The rearrangement links TRBV6-1 to TRBJ2-1, with 9 bases matching TRBD1. The receptor comes from a human donor who was either an allogeneic HSCT recipient or a stem cell or donor lymphocyte infusion donor (not recorded which). It is not recorded whose cells these are; they may come from a transplant donor. The CDR3: CASSASTGTGNEQFF. As DNA, the CDR3 is TGTGCCAGCAGTGCGTCCACCGGGACAGGGAATGAGCAGTTCTTC.